This section outlines one T cell receptor (beta chain) sequence together with its context. The target antigen is unknown. Trimming removed 8 bases from V and 5 bases from J; junction bases left unmatched: 3. The CDR3 is 14 residues long. Germline V lookup: CDR1 SNHLY, CDR2 FYNNEI. These data belong to a study of T-cell memory formation after mild COVID-19. Overall study context: TCR clusters showed largely donor specificity. Whole-study results and caveats: Clones that shrank (day 15 to 85) were balanced CD4/CD8, whereas later expanders leaned CD4+. Unconfirmed was the SARS-CoV-2 specificity of second-wave clones that peaked on day 37. Prior to infection, memory already included some responding clones, suggesting cross-reactive memory joined.

TCRdb reanalysed the 5' RACE reads using MiXCR and keeps one entry per CDR3 protein. The table lists 130,000 to 150,000 distinct CDR3 sequences, about a fifth of them singletons, with 2% to 2.5% in the top ten. The chain couples TRBV2 to TRBJ2-2, with 12 bases matching TRBD2. This receptor was identified in an adult woman who had mild COVID-19 (a few samples of this study predate the infection). Cell type and time point are not known. The sample was PBMCs or a T cell subset sorted from them (not recorded which). Written as DNA, the CDR3 is TGTGCCAGCTATGGGACTAGCGGGACCGGGGAGCTGTTTTTT. This codes for CASYGTSGTGELFF.